This T cell receptor beta chain was obtained from a study of OX40 agonist ivuxolimab in advanced cancers. About the research overall: Enrolled patients in dose escalation had cancers that were hepatocellular carcinoma, melanoma, renal cell or head and neck cancer. Three patients had partial responses: one hepatocellular carcinoma, two cutaneous melanoma. Notes on the study in general: CD4+ and CD8+ blood T cells expanded clonally by week 6 at 0.1 to 3.0 mg/kg.

Turning to this clone: As yet, its antigen is unknown.

Assay used: immunoSEQ multiplex PCR; TCRdb lists only in-frame clones, some missing. Among some 50,000 clones listed, roughly 91% were seen once. CDR3 size: 17 residues. Germline V gene data show CDR1 as SGDLS and CDR2 as YYNGEE. V lost 4 bases and J lost 8, with 24 bases in between. This sample comprised CD4+ or CD8+ T cells sorted from blood, obtained in a trial of the OX40 agonist ivuxolimab. This clonotype originated in an adult with an advanced solid tumor such as melanoma, head and neck, liver or kidney cancer. V is TRBV9 and J is TRBJ1-4; no clear D gene. The CDR3 reads CASSTGVGRSGEEKLFF. CDR3 bases: TGTGCCAGCAGCACCGGGGTTGGTCGCTCCGGTGAGGAAAAACTGTTTTTT.